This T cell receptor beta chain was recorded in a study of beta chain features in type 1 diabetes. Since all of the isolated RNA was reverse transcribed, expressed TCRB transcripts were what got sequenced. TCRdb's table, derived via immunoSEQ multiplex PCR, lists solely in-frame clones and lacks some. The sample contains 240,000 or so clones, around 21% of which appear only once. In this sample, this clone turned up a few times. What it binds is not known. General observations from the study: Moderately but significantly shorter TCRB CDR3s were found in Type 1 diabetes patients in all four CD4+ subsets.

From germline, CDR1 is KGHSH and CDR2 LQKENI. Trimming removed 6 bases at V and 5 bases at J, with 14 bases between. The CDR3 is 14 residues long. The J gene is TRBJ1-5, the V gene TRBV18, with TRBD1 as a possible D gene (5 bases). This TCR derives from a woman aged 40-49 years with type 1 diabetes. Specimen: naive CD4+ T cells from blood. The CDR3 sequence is CASSRQSLDQPQHF. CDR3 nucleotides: TGTGCCAGCTCGAGACAGTCGCTGGATCAGCCCCAGCATTTT.